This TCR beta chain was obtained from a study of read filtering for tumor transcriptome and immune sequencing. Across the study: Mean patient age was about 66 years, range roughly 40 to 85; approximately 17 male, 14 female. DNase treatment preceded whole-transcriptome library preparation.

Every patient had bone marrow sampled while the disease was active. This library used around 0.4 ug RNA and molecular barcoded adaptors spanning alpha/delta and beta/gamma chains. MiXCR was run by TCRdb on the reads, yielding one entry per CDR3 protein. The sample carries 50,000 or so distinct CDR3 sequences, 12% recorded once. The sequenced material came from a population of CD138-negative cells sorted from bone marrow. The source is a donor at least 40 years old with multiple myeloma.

The chain's CDR3 is CASVGSGTEAFF. The DNA of the CDR3 is TGCGCCAGCGTGGGGTCCGGCACTGAAGCTTTCTTT. V gene TRBV10-1 combines with J gene TRBJ1-1; D call uncertain. With 8 bases removed from V and 4 bases from J, the gap between germline ends came to 11 bases. This CDR3 contains 12 residues. The germline gives CDR1 WNHNN, CDR2 SYGVQD (reference sequence).